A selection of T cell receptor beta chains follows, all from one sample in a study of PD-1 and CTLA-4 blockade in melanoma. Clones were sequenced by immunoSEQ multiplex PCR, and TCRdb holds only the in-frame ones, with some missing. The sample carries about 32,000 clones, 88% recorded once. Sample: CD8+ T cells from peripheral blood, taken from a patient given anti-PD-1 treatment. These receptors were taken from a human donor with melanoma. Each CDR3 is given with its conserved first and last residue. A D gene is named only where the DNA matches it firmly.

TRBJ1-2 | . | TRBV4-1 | CASSQVSGAYGYTF
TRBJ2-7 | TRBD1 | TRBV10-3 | CAISENGQGDEQYF
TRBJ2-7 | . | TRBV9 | CASSADSPYEQYF
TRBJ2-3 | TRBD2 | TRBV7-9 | CASSLWTSGSTDTQYF
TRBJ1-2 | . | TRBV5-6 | CASSWLGSGYGYTF
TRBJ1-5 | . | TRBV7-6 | CASSPEGNQPQHF
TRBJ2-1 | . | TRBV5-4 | CASSEQVSPEQFF
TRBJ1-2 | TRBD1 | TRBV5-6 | CASSGDRGNYGYTF
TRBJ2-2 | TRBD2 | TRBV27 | CASSLSLRKLAGPGGTGELFF
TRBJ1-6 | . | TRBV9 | CASSPGDSPLHF
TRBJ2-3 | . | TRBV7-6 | CASSLASGTDTQYF
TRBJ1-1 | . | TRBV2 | CASKRTTEAFF
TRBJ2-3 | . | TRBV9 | CASSVAGVGVGDTDTQYF
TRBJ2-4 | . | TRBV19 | CASSIDEGVGNIQYF
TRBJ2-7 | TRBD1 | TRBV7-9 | CASSSTGGAFYEQYF
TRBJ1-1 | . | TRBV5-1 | CASRRTENTEAFF
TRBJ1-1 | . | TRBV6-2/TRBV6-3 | CASSYSPRDGGRNTEAFF
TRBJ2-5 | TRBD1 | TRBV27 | CASSAQAGTAYQETQYF
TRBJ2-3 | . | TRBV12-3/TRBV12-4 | CASSLGGAGTQYF
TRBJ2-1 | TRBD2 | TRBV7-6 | CASSSLGAGGNEQFF
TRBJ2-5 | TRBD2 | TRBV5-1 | CASSLEGLAGGLQETQYF
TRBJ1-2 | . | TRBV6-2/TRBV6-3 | CASSYSGRQAGVHYGYTF
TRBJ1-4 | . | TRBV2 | CASEGVGANEKLFF
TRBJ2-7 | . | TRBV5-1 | CASSFHQASYEQYF
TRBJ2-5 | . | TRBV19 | CASSPPRRERQETQYF
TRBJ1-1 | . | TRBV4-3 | CASSQDLGPDTMNTEAFF
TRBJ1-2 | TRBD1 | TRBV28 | CASSFSPGTEDNYGYTF
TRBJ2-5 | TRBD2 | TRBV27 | CASSPLAGSLETQYF
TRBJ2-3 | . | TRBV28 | CASSGGSPAGLGTDTQYF
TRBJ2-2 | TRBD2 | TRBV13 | CASSEGSGGRAGELFF
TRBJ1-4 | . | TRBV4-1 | CASSQVGQEKLFF
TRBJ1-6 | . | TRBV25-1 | CASSPGDGSPLHF
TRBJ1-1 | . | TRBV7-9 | CASSLAGTWGSPDTEAFF
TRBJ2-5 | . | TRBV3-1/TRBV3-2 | CASSGYREETQYF
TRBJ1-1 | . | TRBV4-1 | CASSPLGGAVAFF
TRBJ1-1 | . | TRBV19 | CASSIGVRTEAFF
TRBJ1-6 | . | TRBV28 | CASSYKRGDSPLHF
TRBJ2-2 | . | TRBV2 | CASTEAANTGELFF
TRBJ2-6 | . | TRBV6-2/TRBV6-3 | CASSYWSSGANVLTF
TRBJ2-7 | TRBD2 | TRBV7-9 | CASSPDLADEQYF
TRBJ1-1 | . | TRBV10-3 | CAIRRGEGTEAFF
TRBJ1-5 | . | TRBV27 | CASRGGSLSNQPQHF
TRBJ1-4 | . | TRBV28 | CASSSPDIKEKLFF
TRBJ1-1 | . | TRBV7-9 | CASSTRTLGNTEAFF
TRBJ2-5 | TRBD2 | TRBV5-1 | CASSLERGGGETQYF
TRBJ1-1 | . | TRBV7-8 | CASSFANTEAFF
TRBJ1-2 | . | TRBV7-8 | CASSLDPAGVVYGYTF
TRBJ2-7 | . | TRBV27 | CASSSGLPYEQYF
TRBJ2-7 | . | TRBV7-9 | CASSSSGGGHGVYEQYF